This entry lists 32 T cell receptor beta chains sequenced from one sample in a study of cytomegalovirus exposure and HLA in healthy donors. PCR used 60 Vbeta primers and 13 Jbeta primers. Profiling relied on immunoSEQ multiplex PCR, and the TCRdb table lists in-frame clones only, not all of them. Of around 130,000 clones in the sample, under 85% were seen once. Specimen: PBMCs. The receptor source for this set is a woman in her forties or fifties in good health and CMV-seropositive.

A few counts support this clone. The chain recombines TRBV30 with TRBJ2-1, with 10 positions matching TRBD1. Germline assignment: CDR1 GTSNPN and CDR2 SVGIG (reference sequence). The CDR3 totals 17 residues. Losses at the gene ends were 3 bases for V and 9 bases for J; bases not matched to a gene: 17. Written as DNA, the CDR3 is TGTGCCTGGAGCCCACAACTCCGGGGACAGGGGACCGGTGAGCAGTTCTTC. Its protein product is CAWSPQLRGQGTGEQFF.

This clone was detected only once. The chain links TRBV11-3 to TRBJ2-3; TRBD2 is a possible D gene (5 bases). Trimming pared 2 bases from V and 6 bases from J, leaving 6 bases between. The germline gives CDR1 SGHNT, CDR2 YENEEA. CDR3 length equals 12 residues. CDR3 amino acids: CASSLPGDTQYF. The CDR3 nucleotides read TGTGCCAGCAGCTTACCGGGGGATACGCAGTATTTT.

V is TRBV7-9 and J is TRBJ2-5, with D maybe TRBD1 (5 bases). The CDR3 has 13 residues. Trimming pared 6 bases from V and 1 base from J, leaving 9 bases between. CDR1 is SEHNR and CDR2 is FQNEAQ in the germline V gene (reference sequence). The CDR3 region is CASSMDIQETQYF. The CDR3, as DNA: TGTGCCAGCAGTATGGACATCCAAGAGACCCAGTACTTC.

This clone was recorded once. The chain has TRBV14 and TRBJ1-5, with 8 bases lining up with TRBD1. CDR1 SGHDN and CDR2 FVKESK come from the germline V gene. The CDR3 is 15 residues long. V was clipped by 4 bases and J by 5 bases; unmatched bases: 7. The CDR3 protein is CASSLAGTGDQPQHF. As DNA, the CDR3 is TGTGCCAGCAGCCTTGCAGGGACAGGTGATCAGCCCCAGCATTTT.

The chain joins TRBV11-3 to TRBJ2-1; 8 bases are a match to TRBD2. The CDR3 sequence is 15 residues long. CDR1 is SGHNT and CDR2 is YENEEA in the germline V gene. V trimming: 5 bases; J trimming: 5 bases; junction bases outside the gene matches: 8. The CDR3 DNA sequence: TGTGCCAGCAGCGTAACTAGCGGCCCTCACAATGAGCAGTTCTTC. It is translated as CASSVTSGPHNEQFF. Supplemented by reference TRBV11-3 and TRBJ2-1, the full variable domain reads EAGVVQSPRYKIIEKKQPVAFWCNPISGHNTLYWYLQNLGQGPELLIRYENEEAVDDSQLPKDRFSAERLKGVDSTLKIQPAELGDSAVYLCASSVTSGPHNEQFFGPGTRLTVL.

This chain uses TRBV5-1 with TRBJ1-1; 11 positions match TRBD1. Germline values: CDR1 SGHRS, CDR2 YFSETQ. V lost 6 bases and J lost 3; bases outside the gene matches: 4. CDR3 length: 14 residues. The CDR3, as DNA: TGCGCCAGCACCAAGGGACAGGGGGACACTGAAGCTTTCTTT. Protein sequence: CASTKGQGDTEAFF.

V is TRBV5-1 and J is TRBJ2-7; 9 bases align to TRBD2. V dropped 0 bases and J dropped 5; count of bases not matched to a gene: 12. From germline, CDR1 is SGHRS and CDR2 YFSETQ. The CDR3 extends over 17 amino acids. The CDR3 sequence is CASSLGSGGLKGNEQYF. As DNA, the CDR3 is TGCGCCAGCAGCTTGGGTAGCGGGGGACTCAAGGGGAACGAGCAGTACTTC.

This chain links TRBV19 with TRBJ1-6; D unresolved. The CDR3 runs to 16 residues. The V gene lost 3 bases and the J gene lost 1 base, with 10 bases spanning the gap. CDR1 and CDR2 from the germline V gene are LNHDA and SQIVND (reference sequence). DNA for the CDR3: TGTGCCAGTAGTATCATCCGAGGGTCCTATAATTCACCCCTCCACTTT. It codes for CASSIIRGSYNSPLHF.

This clone was recorded only once. The chain uses TRBV18 and TRBJ1-2; TRBD1 matches at 7 bases. V lost 3 bases and J lost 6; bases outside the gene matches: 4. Germline CDR1 reads KGHSH; CDR2 reads LQKENI. The CDR3 loop spans 13 amino acids. The DNA of the CDR3 is TGTGCCAGCTCACCCAAGCAGGGGGATGGCTACACCTTC. Translating it yields CASSPKQGDGYTF.

The chain carries TRBV25-1 and TRBJ2-5, with 8 nucleotides matching TRBD1. The J call is uncertain, as TRBJ2-7 better fits the DNA end. The germline V gene encodes CDR1 MGHDK and CDR2 SYGVNS. The CDR3 runs to 14 residues. The CDR3 sequence is CASSARQGPYEQYF. The CDR3 DNA is TGTGCCAGCAGCGCCAGACAGGGGCCCTACGAGCAGTACTTC.

The V gene is TRBV5-1, the J gene TRBJ2-1; 12 bases match TRBD2. The CDR3 contains 17 residues. With V trimmed by 1 base and J by 8 bases, 10 bases remained unmatched. Per the germline V gene, CDR1 is SGHRS and CDR2 is YFSETQ. CDR3 in DNA: TGCGCCAGCAGCTTGACTAGCGGGGGGCTTTTGCTGGATGAGCAGTTCTTC. It codes for CASSLTSGGLLLDEQFF.

The chain has TRBV7-7 and TRBJ2-7, with TRBD2 matching over 7 bases. There are 13 residues in the CDR3. V lost 5 bases and J lost 6; bases outside the gene matches: 7. The germline gives CDR1 SSHAT, CDR2 FNYEAQ (reference sequence). The CDR3 DNA sequence: TGTGCCAGCAGCCGGACGGGGGGTGCCGAGCAGTACTTC. Protein product: CASSRTGGAEQYF.

The J gene is TRBJ2-2, the V gene TRBV7-9, with TRBD1 as a possible D gene (6 bases). Trimming removed 5 bases from V and 4 bases from J, with 11 bases in between. The length of the CDR3 is 14 residues. Germline V gene data show CDR1 as SEHNR and CDR2 as FQNEAQ (reference sequence). CDR3 coding DNA: TGTGCCAGCAGCATTCGGACAGCCACCGGGGAGCTGTTTTTT. Protein: CASSIRTATGELFF.

This chain joins TRBV15 and TRBJ1-4, with 7 bases lining up with TRBD1. This CDR3 has 16 residues. The germline gives CDR1 LNHNV, CDR2 YYDKDF (reference sequence). The V and J ends lost 1 base and 3 bases, in that order; junction bases with no gene match: 5. The CDR3 sequence: CATSRGQGVPNEKLFF. The CDR3 region has the DNA TGTGCCACCAGCAGAGGCCAGGGGGTCCCTAATGAAAAACTGTTTTTT.

This sequence joins TRBV4-3 and TRBJ1-2; a possible D gene is TRBD1 (5 bases). The CDR3 sequence is 16 residues long. From germline, CDR1 is LGHNA and CDR2 YSLEER. The V end lost 0 bases, the J end lost 2 bases, and 13 bases lay between the germline ends. The CDR3 loop is CASSQDPTATNYGYTF. CDR3 nucleotides: TGCGCCAGCAGCCAAGACCCGACAGCTACAAACTATGGCTACACCTTC.

The table lists this clone with a count of one. This chain links TRBV10-3 with TRBJ2-6; D is perhaps TRBD2 (6 bases). The CDR3 contains 14 residues. Germline loops: CDR1 ENHRY, CDR2 SYGVKD. V was clipped by 10 bases and J by 2 bases, with 12 bases between them. The CDR3 protein is CASTGGPGANVLTF. The CDR3 DNA sequence: TGTGCCAGCACCGGGGGTCCTGGGGCCAACGTCCTGACTTTC.

V is TRBV7-6 and J is TRBJ2-3, with 11 bases aligning to TRBD1. This CDR3 contains 15 residues. The trim removed 5 bases at V and 4 bases at J, leaving 5 bases unmatched. CDR1 and CDR2 from the germline V gene are SGHVS and FNYEAQ. The CDR3 nucleotides read TGTGCCAGCAGCCCGGGGACAGGGGGAGCAGATACGCAGTATTTT. Amino acids: CASSPGTGGADTQYF.

This chain joins TRBV9 and TRBJ1-5; D is ambiguous. The CDR3 totals 15 residues. The germline gives CDR1 SGDLS, CDR2 YYNGEE. V lost 0 bases and J lost 5, with 12 bases in between. DNA for the CDR3: TGTGCCAGCAGCGTAGGTGGTAGTGAGGATCAGCCCCAGCATTTT. Encoded protein: CASSVGGSEDQPQHF.

CDR3 sequence: CASSFKGQLEAFF. CDR3 coding DNA: TGTGCCAGCAGTTTTAAGGGGCAGCTTGAAGCTTTCTTT. The V gene is TRBV7-2, the J gene TRBJ1-1; D might be TRBD1 (5 bases). The CDR3 covers 13 residues. Trimming removed 6 bases from V and 7 bases from J, with 15 bases in between. CDR1 SGHTA and CDR2 FQGNSA come from the germline V gene.

The rearrangement joins TRBV25-1 to TRBJ2-5; 7 nucleotides agree with TRBD2. The CDR3 sequence is 13 residues long. V shed 1 base and J 7 bases; nucleotides not matched to a gene: 3. Germline CDR1 MGHDK, CDR2 SYGVNS. Here the CDR3 DNA reads TGTGCCAGCAGTGAATGGGGGGAGGGGACCCAGTACTTC. Translation: CASSEWGEGTQYF.

The rearrangement uses TRBV5-6 and TRBJ2-1, with TRBD1 matching 8 bases. J was trimmed by 6 bases and V by 2 bases; bases with no gene match: 7. Germline V gene data show CDR1 as SGHDT and CDR2 as YYEEEE. The CDR3 contains 15 residues. This CDR3 reads CASSFITGGRNEQFF. CDR3 nucleotide sequence: TGTGCCAGCAGCTTTATCACAGGGGGGCGCAATGAGCAGTTCTTC. The full variable domain, rest sourced from reference TRBV5-6 and TRBJ2-1, is DAGVTQSPTHLIKTRGQQVTLRCSPKSGHDTVSWYQQALGQGPQFIFQYYEEEERQRGNFPDRFSGHQFPNYSSELNVNALLLGDSALYLCASSFITGGRNEQFFGPGTRLTVL.

The chain carries TRBV6-5 and TRBJ2-2; D remains unclear. Germline-derived CDR1 and CDR2 are MNHEY and SVGAGI. Trimming stripped 7 bases from V and 1 base from J, with 7 bases between. The CDR3 length is 13 residues. CDR3 DNA sequence: TGTGCCAGCATGAGCGAGAACACCGGGGAGCTGTTTTTT. Translating it yields CASMSENTGELFF.

This clone was picked up a small number of times. J is TRBJ2-7 and V is TRBV5-6, with 8 positions matching TRBD1. Germline CDR1 reads SGHDT; CDR2 reads YYEEEE. After removal of 6 bases from V and 2 bases from J, the junction contained 7 bases not matched to a gene. The CDR3 is 14 amino acids. CDR3 nucleotide sequence: TGTGCCAGCACCCCCTGGACAGGGACCTACGAGCAGTACTTC. The encoded protein is CASTPWTGTYEQYF.

This chain uses TRBV30 with TRBJ1-4; D remains ambiguous. V lost 1 base to trimming and J lost 8 bases, with 11 bases between them. The CDR3 sequence is 13 residues long. CDR1 is GTSNPN and CDR2 is SVGIG in the germline V gene (reference sequence). The CDR3 DNA is TGTGCCTGGAGTGGCGGCCTTTTGGAAAAACTGTTTTTT. Protein sequence: CAWSGGLLEKLFF.

The chain is built from TRBV5-1 and TRBJ2-5; 8 nucleotides line up with TRBD1. The CDR3 is 13 amino acids. The V gene end was trimmed by 9 bases and the J gene end by 5 bases; junction bases not matched to a gene: 9. The germline V gene has CDR1 SGHRS and CDR2 YFSETQ. CDR3 nucleotide sequence: TGCGCCACATCAGGGGGCGGGTTGGAGACCCAGTACTTC. It encodes CATSGGGLETQYF.

The V and J genes are TRBV7-9 and TRBJ2-4; 7 bases map to TRBD1. The ends lost 0 bases at V and 6 bases at J; junction bases unmatched: 2. This CDR3 contains 14 residues. CDR1 is SEHNR, CDR2 FQNEAQ, per germline (reference sequence). The CDR3: CASSLAGGVNIQYF. The CDR3 DNA is TGTGCCAGCAGCTTAGCAGGGGGCGTAAACATTCAGTACTTC.

This clone was seen a single time. CDR3 residues: CASNRNRGLSSYNEQFF. The CDR3 coding sequence is TGTGCCAGCAATAGGAACAGGGGGCTAAGCTCCTACAATGAGCAGTTCTTC. The genes are TRBV5-4 and TRBJ2-1; 9 nucleotides agree with TRBD1. Germline CDR1 and CDR2: SGHNT and YYREEE (reference sequence). With V trimmed by 6 bases and J by 0 bases, 10 bases remained unmatched. CDR3 length: 17 amino acids. Complete variable domain (other parts from reference TRBV5-4 and TRBJ2-1): ETGVTQSPTHLIKTRGQQVTLRCSSQSGHNTVSWYQQALGQGPQFIFQYYREEENGRGNFPPRFSGLQFPNYSSELNVNALELDDSALYLCASNRNRGLSSYNEQFFGPGTRLTVL.

The CDR3 spells CASSGSSGNTIYF. As DNA, the CDR3 is TGTGCCAGCAGTGGTAGCTCTGGAAACACCATATATTTT. The chain couples TRBV25-1 to TRBJ1-3; D gene unclear. The V end lost 4 bases, the J end lost 0 bases, and 4 bases lay between the germline ends. Germline loops: CDR1 MGHDK, CDR2 SYGVNS. The CDR3 is 13 amino acids.

The chain recombines TRBV27 with TRBJ1-2; no firm D call. Trimming removed 3 bases at V and 2 bases at J, with 13 bases between. The CDR3 covers 15 residues. Germline V gene data show CDR1 as MNHEY and CDR2 as SMNVEV (reference sequence). CDR3 loop: CASSFKPVSNYGYTF. The CDR3, as DNA: TGTGCCAGCAGTTTCAAACCAGTTTCAAACTATGGCTACACCTTC.

CDR3 sequence: CASSLGSQPQHF. The CDR3 DNA is TGTGCCAGCAGTTTAGGGAGTCAGCCCCAGCATTTT. The V call is TRBV28, the J call TRBJ1-5; D not certain. The CDR3 contains 12 residues. CDR1 is MDHEN and CDR2 is SYDVKM in the germline V gene. Trimming pared 2 bases from V and 6 bases from J, leaving 5 bases between.

In nucleotides, the CDR3 is TGTGCCAGCATCGTCGGGACACCAAATTCACCCCTCCACTTT. As protein: CASIVGTPNSPLHF. The chain has TRBV2 and TRBJ1-6; D possibly corresponds to TRBD1 (6 bases). Germline V gene lookup returns CDR1 SNHLY and CDR2 FYNNEI. The CDR3 runs to 14 residues. V lost 7 bases, J lost 7 bases, and 14 bases lay in between.

The sample holds a few counts of this clone. This rearrangement joins TRBV7-2 to TRBJ2-3; 8 nucleotides align to TRBD1. The CDR3 has 15 amino acids. Per germline, CDR1 SGHTA and CDR2 FQGNSA. J was trimmed by 4 bases and V by 4 bases; bases with no gene match: 7. The CDR3 DNA follows: TGTGCCAGCAGCTCCTCAGGGGGCGGGGCAGATACGCAGTATTTT. Protein sequence: CASSSSGGGADTQYF. The whole variable domain, remainder taken from reference TRBV7-2 and TRBJ2-3, is GAGVSQSPSNKVTEKGKDVELRCDPISGHTALYWYRQSLGQGLEFLIYFQGNSAPDKSGLPSDRFSAERTGGSVSTLTIQRTQQEDSAVYLCASSSSGGGADTQYFGPGTRLTVL.